This paragraph reports one T cell receptor (beta chain). In its sample, this clone was seen a few times. The clone's antigen remains unknown. No base-level quality is on record; no much larger clone is a single base apart. This entry comes from a study of cytomegalovirus exposure and HLA in healthy donors (dated by TCRdb to 2016 to 2017). In terms of the full investigation: An earlier analysis of some 550 of the donors reported 250 to 350 Gb of sequence data and 117 million unique TCR beta sequences from 190 million or so T cells. Roughly 300 gigabases of sequencing data and around 90 million unique TCR sequences made up an early release that covered under 750 HLA-typed donors. Of the roughly 410 genotyped donors, over 80% were placed in the genetic ancestry cluster associated with self-reported Caucasian donors. The study aimed to test whether signatures of past pathogen exposure could be identified by cataloging public T cell receptors. The T cell repertoires of several hundred subjects were profiled by immunosequencing and related to cytomegalovirus serostatus. Along with the approximately 600-subject first cohort, a separate validation cohort of some 130 different subjects was used. To predict cytomegalovirus infection status, the study combined high-throughput TCR immunosequencing, statistical association of individual TCRs with disease status, and machine learning. To study patterns of TCR occurrence, a later analysis re-analyzed previously published TCR beta repertoires from several hundred donors and added high-resolution HLA genotyping. Rather than drawing on any new phenotypic data, the later analysis identified candidate immune exposures from TCR beta sequences and the way those sequences occurred across donors. To decide whether each TCR beta V gene segment behaved as functional or pseudogenic, an earlier analysis of fewer than 750 of the donors relied on high-throughput TCR beta sequencing. Donor age, sex, ethnicity and CMV serostatus were compiled together with the repertoire data. Genome-wide SNP genotypes for about three fifths of the roughly 670 donors were used in a later genetic analysis, which treated that subset as a discovery cohort. All discovery cohort repertoires had been generated using a single sequencing platform. HLA typing covered class I and class II loci at four-digit resolution. The number of typed donors differed by locus: about 620-630 for A, B, C, DRB1 and DQB1; 522 for DQA1; 606 for DPA1; and about 470 for DPB1. Four to six DR-DQ haplotypes were handled as single units for association and clustering, since linkage in the cohort was strong. Among around 400 genotyped donors of the cohort, an average of approximately 240,000 unique TCR beta nucleotide sequences were sequenced per donor, around 18% of them non-productive.

The cohort was made up of roughly 670 healthy bone marrow donors. Cohort members were all nominally healthy when sampled, although unrecorded immune exposures were likely present. The donor tested CMV seropositive, placing the donor among the 310 or so seropositive members of the cohort. Every donor gave a peripheral blood sample, and the peripheral blood mononuclear cells from that sample were used for TCR beta sequencing. Genomic DNA was extracted from the blood cell samples with the Qiagen DNeasy Blood Extraction Kit. Library method: the immunoSEQ multiplex PCR assay. For the multiplex PCR, a mixture combining 60 forward primers for TCR Vbeta segments and 13 reverse primers for TCR Jbeta segments was used. A multiplex PCR assay on genomic DNA amplified the CDR3 region of rearranged TCR beta genes. The amplified TCR beta libraries were sequenced on the Illumina HiSeq System as 87-base-pair reads. The authors processed their data as follows. In a later analysis, approximately 74 million unique TCR beta chains were counted across the roughly 670 repertoires, and roughly 10 million of these chains were shared by at least two donors. Raw reads were error-corrected and collapsed into unique sequences by a nearest-neighbor algorithm in which closely related sequences were merged to remove PCR and sequencing errors. V, D and J gene segments were assigned by aligning CDR3 sequences to IMGT reference sequences. For a sequence to be retained, at least a six-nucleotide match to both a V gene segment and a J gene segment was required. A rearrangement was called productive if the CDR3 had no stop codons and remained in frame with V and J, and every other rearrangement was called non-productive. CDR3 was defined according to IMGT convention as the region running from the second conserved V-encoded cysteine to the conserved J-encoded phenylalanine. The earlier analysis of a few hundred of the donors excluded sequences that lacked an unambiguous match to a single V gene segment. In an earlier analysis of approximately 550 of the donors, V segments were called functional above 56.7% productive rearrangements and were called segregating when the between-donor standard deviation exceeded 5%. A statistical classification framework was built for diagnosing cytomegalovirus status from the catalog of TCR beta chain sequences. In a later analysis, V and J genes were assigned by comparing TCR nucleotide sequences against IMGT/GENE-DB human TR gene sequences. Using the TCRdist pipeline, a later analysis assigned CDR3 sequences along with most-parsimonious VDJ recombination scenarios. In a later analysis, each TCR beta chain was defined by its CDR3 amino acid sequence together with its V-gene family, and reads without a unique V-gene family were excluded. In a later analysis, approximately 590 highly shared, low-generation-probability nucleotide sequences were removed to address suspected cross-contamination and a sequencing artifact. In a later analysis, a clonal expansion index was calculated for each public chain from normalized within-repertoire ranks of inferred template counts. A later analysis computed generation probabilities with a VDJ recombination model fitted to out-of-frame rearrangements, and checked the results against IGoR. In a later analysis, TCR-TCR, TCR-HLA and TCR-CMV co-occurrence was scored with hypergeometric tests, and a repertoire-size bias correction was applied to TCR pairs. A later analysis estimated false discovery rates by permuting HLA or CMV assignments 20 times. In a later analysis, co-occurring TCRs were grouped with DBSCAN, and TCRdist sequence similarity was added when clustering was performed within HLA-allele-positive subsets. Repertoires with fewer than 30,000 or more than 120,000 public chains, plus five repertoires with anomalous nucleotide sharing, were excluded from co-occurrence clustering. TCRdb took this table from immuneACCESS and kept in-frame rearrangements with V and J called. Such tables lack part of the clones; where checked against another copy, unresolved V genes explain under half of the gap, and the rest is unexplained. V and J calls and clone size are those listed in that table; D and trimming were worked out from the DNA. For this sample the table gives roughly 120,000 clones, of which over 8.5% were detected only once. The ten top clones hold about 6.6% of the sample.

Study-wide conclusions, independent of this receptor: Because HLA typing was missing for some donors at each locus, association tests included only the typed subset. Across donors, most TCR sequences were observed very rarely, whereas some public TCRs were present in many individuals. In a later analysis, most CMV-associated TCR beta chains were found to appear HLA-restricted, with HLA associations seemingly driven largely by CMV exposure. A total of 150 or so TCR beta chains were listed by the study as associated with cytomegalovirus. It was suggested by the authors that the approach could potentially be generalized to other disease states and immunological phenotypes. CMV serostatus was the only immune exposure information available for the cohort. Only TCR beta chains were sequenced in this cohort, and the absence of alpha or paired-chain data limited detectable features. Three of the identified cytomegalovirus-associated TCR beta chains were confirmed in vitro to be specific for cytomegalovirus antigens. A further reported finding was that TCR beta sequences accurately predicted the HLA-A and HLA-B alleles for most subjects in the first cohort. Linkage disequilibrium might explain the correlated functional status among segregating V segments, but an unknown experimental factor could not be excluded. The 87-base-pair reads could not distinguish some IMGT-functional V segments, including TRBV6-2 and TRBV6-3, so those segments were excluded. In a later genetic analysis, a missense DCLRE1C variant was associated with V-gene and J-gene trimming of TCR beta chains, and the association was replicated in an independent cohort. Compared with the approximately 700-donor mean, donors in an Asian-associated ancestry cluster had fewer N-insertions in productive TCRs, according to a later genetic analysis. Because counts were too low, about 15 rarely observed V segments, including chromosome 9 orphons, were left out of the earlier analysis of several hundred of the donors. Compared with equally common non-associated chains, HLA-associated TCR beta chains in a later analysis were more clonally expanded and had lower generation probabilities. Several of the top co-occurrence clusters appeared to be linked to parvovirus B19, influenza, CMV and Epstein-Barr virus, according to a later analysis. In a later analysis, some 18,000 TCR beta sequences were associated with specific HLA alleles at a false discovery rate of 0.05. Sequencing depth was assumed to be roughly uniform across donors in the presence/absence analyses, though that assumption may not hold. The classifier was reported to diagnose cytomegalovirus status with high specificity and sensitivity in both the original and validation cohorts. In a later analysis, the rate of TCR association differed among HLA loci, with DRB1 alleles having the most associated TCRs and HLA-C alleles having the fewest. In an earlier analysis of some 550 of the donors, most TCR beta V segments were observed in productive rearrangements about 90% or about 30% of the time, broadly matching IMGT annotations. Strong co-occurrence of HLA alleles, especially DR and DQ, made assigning TCR associations to individual alleles difficult. A group of highly shared sequence variants was considered likely to be a technical artifact of the sequencing pipeline.

CDR1 SNHLY and CDR2 FYNNEI are derived from the germline V gene. The CDR3 holds 11 amino acids from the cysteine to the phenylalanine. The read is trimmed to its CDR3 DNA, 33 bases read in frame from base 1. V is reduced by 7 bases and J by 3 bases, leaving a spacing of 7 bases between them. The sample consisted of PBMCs. This sequence uses TRBV2 and TRBJ2-7, with the D gene uncertain. The clonotype comes from a middle-aged woman in good health and CMV-seropositive. The CDR3 is CASIEVYEQYF. The DNA is as follows: TGTGCCAGCATCGAGGTCTACGAGCAGTACTTC.